This passage covers 2 T cell receptor beta chains from one sample sequenced in a study of glioma-infiltrating T cells after dendritic cell vaccination (dated by TCRdb to 2015 to 2016). Read against the paper, the sample's time point label means: after dendritic cell vaccination, including at tumor progression/relapse. Receptor libraries were prepared by the immunoSEQ multiplex PCR assay. What TCRdb holds here is the immuneACCESS table cut down to in-frame rearrangements. Part of the clones is not present; checked against another copy, under half of the missing clones reflect an unresolved V gene, and the others are unexplained. Recorded for this sample are just under 100,000 clones; more than 70% of them occurred a single time. The ten largest account for roughly 5.5% of the sample. The sample consisted of blood, taken after dendritic cell vaccination. The source of these receptors is a human donor with glioblastoma.

V is TRBV7-9 and J is TRBJ1-2, with D perhaps matching TRBD1 (6 bases). V was trimmed by 3 bases and J by 4 bases, leaving 27 bases between them. Germline CDR1 reads SEHNR; CDR2 reads FQNEAQ (reference sequence). CDR3 size: 19 residues. In DNA form, the CDR3 reads TGTGCCAGCAGCTTTTCGGCCCCACAACCATTGACAGGAGTCTATGGCTACACCTTC. Translated: CASSFSAPQPLTGVYGYTF.

This rearrangement joins TRBV6-1 to TRBJ1-1, with TRBD1 matching 11 bases. Losses at the gene ends were 5 bases for V and 12 bases for J; bases not matched to a gene: 14. The CDR3 has 15 amino acids. From germline, CDR1 is MNHNS and CDR2 SASEGT. The DNA of the CDR3 is TGTGCCAGCAGTAACGGACAGGGGGCGTTCATCGTGCCTTTCTTT. Translating it yields CASSNGQGAFIVPFF.